These T cell receptor beta chains were read from a single sample in a study of cytomegalovirus exposure and HLA in healthy donors. Clones were sequenced by immunoSEQ multiplex PCR, and TCRdb holds only the in-frame ones, with some missing. The top ten clones hold less than 5% of a sample with more than 85,000 clones, roughly 60% of them seen once. The sample comprised PBMCs. Receptor source: a human donor in good health. Each CDR3 is given with its conserved first and last residue. Fields, in order: V gene, J gene, clone size, D gene, CDR3 protein, CDR3 DNA. A D gene is named only where the DNA matches it firmly. Expanded clones get a size class; other rows say once, few or many, or leave the size out.

TRBV19	TRBJ2-5	few	TRBD2	CASSTWTSGRVETQYF	TGTGCCAGTAGTACGTGGACTAGCGGGAGGGTGGAGACCCAGTACTTC
TRBV2	TRBJ2-3	-	-	CASSGRQYSTDTQYF	TGTGCCAGCAGCGGGAGACAGTATAGCACAGATACGCAGTATTTT
TRBV25-1	TRBJ1-4	-	-	CASSIRQLATNEKLFF	TGTGCCAGCAGCATAAGACAGCTTGCAACTAATGAAAAACTGTTTTTT
TRBV5-6	TRBJ2-7	few	TRBD2	CASTLLGGRGPYEQYF	TGTGCCAGCACCCTTTTGGGAGGGAGGGGCCCCTACGAGCAGTACTTC
TRBV30	TRBJ1-1	-	-	CAWIQEMNTEAFF	TGTGCCTGGATACAGGAGATGAACACTGAAGCTTTCTTT
TRBV5-1	TRBJ1-1	few	-	CASSLFRVTEAFF	TGCGCCAGCAGCTTGTTCAGGGTGACTGAAGCTTTCTTT
TRBV7-9	TRBJ2-5	few	-	CASSLGFLAEETQYF	TGTGCCAGCAGCTTAGGTTTTCTAGCCGAAGAGACCCAGTACTTC
TRBV10-1	TRBJ2-1	-	-	CASSPFGNYNEQFF	TGCGCCAGCAGCCCATTCGGGAACTACAATGAGCAGTTCTTC
TRBV6-1	TRBJ1-2	-	TRBD1	CASSASSGGAYGYTF	TGTGCCAGCAGTGCCTCCTCAGGGGGCGCCTATGGCTACACCTTC
TRBV20-1	TRBJ2-5	-	-	CSAQLAAQYF	TGCAGTGCCCAGCTTGCGGCCCAGTACTTC
TRBV18	TRBJ1-1	-	TRBD1	CASSPSDRVGTEAFF	TGTGCCAGCTCACCATCGGACAGGGTCGGCACTGAAGCTTTCTTT
TRBV28	TRBJ2-1	few	-	CASSWVGLAYYNEQFF	TGTGCCAGCAGTTGGGTGGGGCTAGCGTATTACAATGAGCAGTTCTTC
TRBV5-1	TRBJ2-1	-	-	CASSLDGSSYNEQFF	TGCGCCAGCAGCTTGGACGGTAGCTCCTACAATGAGCAGTTCTTC
TRBV7-2	TRBJ1-5	once	TRBD1	CASSTRDRGNQPQHF	TGTGCCAGCAGCACCCGGGACAGGGGGAATCAGCCCCAGCATTTT
TRBV10-3	TRBJ2-7	few	-	CAISLALRGGDGAYEQYF	TGTGCCATCAGCCTGGCCCTAAGGGGGGGTGATGGCGCCTACGAGCAGTACTTC
TRBV27	TRBJ1-2	-	TRBD1	CASSNGQGVSYGYTF	TGTGCCAGCAGTAACGGACAGGGGGTCTCCTATGGCTACACCTTC
TRBV23-1	TRBJ1-1	-	-	CASSQLNRAGTEAFF	TGCGCCAGCAGTCAATTGAACAGGGCTGGCACTGAAGCTTTCTTT
TRBV7-9	TRBJ2-3	-	-	CASSSLSIPGQERSTQYF	TGTGCCAGCAGCTCCCTATCTATCCCGGGACAAGAAAGGAGTACGCAGTATTTT
TRBV19	TRBJ2-5	-	TRBD2	CASRPTSGSPETQYF	TGTGCCAGTAGGCCAACTAGCGGGAGCCCAGAGACCCAGTACTTC
TRBV4-1	TRBJ1-2	-	-	CASSPRYLTTDYGYTF	TGCGCCAGCAGCCCCAGGTACTTGACGACAGACTATGGCTACACCTTC
TRBV29-1	TRBJ2-7	-	-	CSVIRDRGSYEQYF	TGCAGCGTGATCCGGGATCGGGGGTCCTACGAGCAGTACTTC
TRBV28	TRBJ2-7	once	-	CASSLPLRESSYEQYF	TGTGCCAGCAGTTTACCCCTTCGAGAAAGCTCCTACGAGCAGTACTTC
TRBV11-2	TRBJ2-3	once	-	CASSPSTGTDTQYF	TGTGCCAGCAGCCCCAGTACAGGCACAGATACGCAGTATTTT
TRBV21-1	TRBJ2-1	-	-	CASRTTSGYNEQFF	TGTGCCAGCAGGACGACTAGCGGCTACAATGAGCAGTTCTTC
TRBV4-1	TRBJ2-7	-	-	CASSRAPTNLDEQYF	TGCGCCAGCAGCAGAGCCCCGACTAACCTCGACGAGCAGTACTTC
TRBV7-2	TRBJ1-2	-	-	CASSLGGVDGYTF	TGTGCCAGCAGCTTGGGAGGGGTCGACGGCTACACCTTC
TRBV6-1	TRBJ2-1	-	-	CASSGPSRGGSSYNEQFF	TGTGCCAGCAGTGGACCGTCCCGAGGGGGAAGCTCCTACAATGAGCAGTTCTTC
TRBV28	TRBJ2-7	-	TRBD2	CASNIAGGGEQYF	TGTGCCAGCAACATAGCGGGAGGCGGGGAGCAGTACTTC
TRBV4-1	TRBJ2-1	-	TRBD2	CASSQSSSGRAYNEQFF	TGCGCCAGCAGCCAGTCGTCTAGCGGGAGGGCCTACAATGAGCAGTTCTTC
TRBV28	TRBJ2-6	once	TRBD2	CASTNRGGGGANVLTF	TGTGCCAGCACCAACCGGGGGGGCGGTGGGGCCAACGTCCTGACTTTC
TRBV10-3	TRBJ2-7	-	-	CAISESGTGTHEQYF	TGTGCCATCAGTGAGTCAGGAACGGGAACCCACGAGCAGTACTTC
TRBV7-9	TRBJ2-5	few	TRBD2	CASSFPPSGRETQYF	TGTGCCAGCAGCTTCCCCCCTAGCGGGAGGGAGACCCAGTACTTC
TRBV28	TRBJ1-2	-	TRBD1	CASSLRGTGGFYGYTF	TGTGCCAGCAGTTTACGGGGGACAGGGGGCTTTTATGGCTACACCTTC
TRBV19	TRBJ2-2	once	-	CASSLGHRNTGELFF	TGTGCCAGTAGTCTCGGACACCGGAACACCGGGGAGCTGTTTTTT
TRBV10-2	TRBJ2-3	-	-	CASKGGLSDTQYF	TGCGCCAGCAAGGGGGGGTTGTCAGATACGCAGTATTTT
TRBV6-1	TRBJ2-3	few	TRBD2	CASKPGLAGTDTQYF	TGTGCCAGCAAACCGGGACTAGCGGGCACAGATACGCAGTATTTT
TRBV18	TRBJ2-2	-	-	CASSPLNTARELFF	TGTGCCAGCTCACCCCTAAATACCGCCCGGGAGCTGTTTTTT